The 19 T cell receptor beta chains below all came from one sample that was sequenced in a study of blood T cell repertoires in COVID-19. Libraries were prepared by immunoSEQ multiplex PCR; TCRdb keeps only in-frame clonotypes and omits some of them. The table lists approximately 320,000 clones, about 87% of them singletons. Sequencing used PBMCs or T cells enriched from blood (not recorded which). The receptors come from a woman under 30 who had recovered from COVID-19.

The chain combines TRBV3-1 (or the pseudogene TRBV3-2) with TRBJ2-3; the match to TRBD2 covers 12 bases. Germline CDR1 is LGHDT and CDR2 is YNNKEL (reference sequence). V shed 1 base and J 3 bases; nucleotides not matched to a gene: 2. The CDR3 is 16 residues long. The CDR3 region is CASSQGLAGVTDTQYF. CDR3 bases: TGTGCCAGCAGCCAAGGACTAGCGGGGGTGACAGATACGCAGTATTTT.

This chain joins TRBV5-1 and TRBJ1-1; D is possibly TRBD1 (5 bases). The V gene lost 1 base and the J gene lost 7 bases, with 8 bases spanning the gap. This CDR3 comprises 12 residues. From germline, CDR1 is SGHRS and CDR2 YFSETQ. DNA of the CDR3: TGCGCCAGCAGCTTGATGGGGGGTGAAGCTTTCTTT. Its translation: CASSLMGGEAFF.

The DNA of the CDR3 is TGCAGCGCGGGCCTCACAGATACGCAGTATTTT. Translated: CSAGLTDTQYF. The chain has TRBV29-1 and TRBJ2-3, with no clear D. Looked up from germline, CDR1 is SQVTM and CDR2 is ANQGSEA. V lost 7 bases to trimming and J lost 2 bases, with 7 bases between them. This CDR3 comprises 11 residues.

J is TRBJ2-3 and V is TRBV5-1; perhaps TRBD2 as D (5 bases). CDR1 and CDR2 (germline): SGHRS, YFSETQ. This CDR3 has 14 residues. V shed 3 bases and J shed 4 bases, with 12 bases lying between them. CDR3: CASSSGSGSDTQYF. The CDR3 DNA sequence: TGCGCCAGCAGCTCGGGAAGCGGATCAGATACGCAGTATTTT.

This clone has more than one count but fewer than ten. The chain couples TRBV6-5 to TRBJ2-3, with D maybe TRBD2 (6 bases). Germline CDR1 MNHEY, CDR2 SVGAGI. V was clipped by 5 bases and J by 8 bases, with 20 bases between them. This CDR3 is built from 15 residues. The CDR3 protein is CASSRTIPSGVTQYF. The CDR3 coding sequence is TGTGCCAGCAGTCGGACTATCCCCTCCGGAGTTACGCAGTATTTT.

The genes are TRBV11-2 and TRBJ1-1; D not resolved. The germline CDR1 and CDR2 sequences are SGHAT and FQNNGV. The CDR3 extends over 15 amino acids. The germline V and J ends were trimmed by 0 bases and 6 bases, with 14 bases remaining between them. The CDR3 is CASSLDHEASAEAFF. The CDR3 DNA sequence: TGTGCCAGCAGCTTAGATCATGAGGCTTCGGCTGAAGCTTTCTTT.

This clone came up a few times. The chain carries TRBV5-1 and TRBJ1-2; D unclear. V lost 0 bases and J lost 4, with 16 bases in between. The CDR3 has 16 residues. Germline CDR1 is SGHRS and CDR2 is YFSETQ. In DNA form, the CDR3 reads TGCGCCAGCAGCTTGGAGGGAGGCCTGCCTCTCTATGGCTACACCTTC. This translates into CASSLEGGLPLYGYTF.

The gene calls are TRBV28 and TRBJ2-5, with 7 positions matching TRBD2. After removal of 5 bases from V and 5 bases from J, the junction contained 5 bases not matched to a gene. CDR1 is MDHEN and CDR2 is SYDVKM in the germline V gene. This CDR3 contains 13 residues. The CDR3 region is CASSLAVYETQYF. In DNA, the CDR3 is TGTGCCAGCAGTCTAGCGGTCTATGAGACCCAGTACTTC.

The rearrangement joins TRBV27 to TRBJ1-6, with D possibly being TRBD1 (6 bases). This CDR3 contains 14 residues. Trimming removed 3 bases at V and 7 bases at J, with 10 bases between. Germline V gene sequence: CDR1 MNHEY, CDR2 SMNVEV (reference sequence). The CDR3 nucleotides read TGTGCCAGCAGTTTCCGGGGGGGCAATTCACCCCTCCACTTT. Translating gives CASSFRGGNSPLHF.

This clone was found once. V is TRBV4-1 and J is TRBJ2-7, with 10 positions matching TRBD1. The germline V gene encodes CDR1 MGHRA and CDR2 YSYEKL. V lost 1 base, J lost 5 bases, and 5 bases stayed unmatched. The CDR3 runs 15 residues. CDR3: CASSQGQGALDEQYF. As DNA, the CDR3 is TGCGCCAGCAGCCAAGGACAGGGGGCTTTGGACGAGCAGTACTTC.

This rearrangement joins TRBV14 to TRBJ2-7; TRBD1 is a possible D gene (5 bases). This CDR3 is 16 amino acids long. Trimming shortened V by 0 bases and J by 4 bases, and 16 bases separated the two germline ends. The germline V gene encodes CDR1 SGHDN and CDR2 FVKESK. CDR3 sequence reads: CASSQEQGQGMYEQYF. CDR3 sequence (DNA): TGTGCCAGCAGCCAAGAGCAGGGCCAAGGGATGTACGAGCAGTACTTC. The variable domain in full, completed from reference TRBV14 and TRBJ2-7, reads EAGVTQFPSHSVIEKGQTVTLRCDPISGHDNLYWYRRVMGKEIKFLLHFVKESKQDESGMPNNRFLAERTGGTYSTLKVQPAELEDSGVYFCASSQEQGQGMYEQYFGPGTRLTVT.

This chain links TRBV6-5 with TRBJ2-7; the match to TRBD1 covers 12 bases. Losses at the gene ends were 5 bases for V and 6 bases for J; bases not matched to a gene: 5. Per the germline V gene, CDR1 is MNHEY and CDR2 is SVGAGI. CDR3 length: 14 residues. CDR3 coding DNA: TGTGCCAGCAGTACCCGGGACAGGGGGCTCGAGCAGTACTTC. Its translation: CASSTRDRGLEQYF.

The rearrangement uses TRBV7-8 and TRBJ1-2; possibly TRBD1 for D (6 bases). The CDR3 sequence is 14 residues long. Germline V gene data show CDR1 as SGHVS and CDR2 as FQNEAQ. Trimming pared 3 bases from V and 8 bases from J, leaving 16 bases between. Written as DNA, the CDR3 is TGTGCCAGCAGCTTGCTACGACAGGTTGGGGGCTACACCTTC. Protein: CASSLLRQVGGYTF. The whole variable domain, filled in from reference TRBV7-8 and TRBJ1-2, reads GAGVSQSPRYKVAKRGQDVALRCDPISGHVSLFWYQQALGQGPEFLTYFQNEAQLDKSGLPSDRFFAERPEGSVSTLKIQRTQQEDSAVYLCASSLLRQVGGYTFGSGTRLTVV.

The chain couples TRBV30 to TRBJ2-5, with no clear D. Trimming removed 0 bases at V and 10 bases at J, with 12 bases between. Germline V gene lookup returns CDR1 GTSNPN and CDR2 SVGIG (reference sequence). This CDR3 comprises 12 residues. The CDR3, as DNA: TGTGCCTGGAGTGTACAGATGCGCCTCCAGTACTTC. Protein sequence: CAWSVQMRLQYF.

The rearrangement links TRBV7-3 to TRBJ2-1, with a weak D call TRBD2 (5 bases). CDR1 and CDR2 from the germline V gene are SGHTA and FQGTGA. The CDR3 loop spans 17 amino acids. V was cut by 2 bases and J by 0 bases, with 14 bases left in between. The CDR3 loop reads CASSLFPSRSSYNEQFF. The CDR3 region has the DNA TGTGCCAGCAGCTTATTTCCTAGCCGTAGCTCCTACAATGAGCAGTTCTTC. Using reference TRBV7-3 and TRBJ2-1 for the parts outside the CDR3, the full variable domain is GAGVSQTPSNKVTEKGKYVELRCDPISGHTALYWYRQSLGQGPEFLIYFQGTGAADDSGLPNDRFFAVRPEGSVSTLKIQRTERGDSAVYLCASSLFPSRSSYNEQFFGPGTRLTVL.

The chain uses TRBV7-2 and TRBJ1-2, with D possibly being TRBD1 (6 bases). Trimming stripped 5 bases from V and 4 bases from J, with 20 bases between. The CDR3 consists of 16 residues. From germline, CDR1 is SGHTA and CDR2 FQGNSA. This CDR3 reads CASSDAPTGEIYGYTF. The CDR3 nucleotides read TGTGCCAGCAGCGACGCCCCGACAGGCGAAATCTATGGCTACACCTTC.

This chain uses TRBV2 with TRBJ2-7; 10 bases match TRBD1. The CDR3 sequence is 14 residues long. Germline-derived CDR1 and CDR2 are SNHLY and FYNNEI. J was trimmed by 4 bases and V by 7 bases; bases with no gene match: 7. The CDR3 spells CASKKDRGLYEQYF. CDR3 DNA: TGTGCCAGCAAGAAAGACAGGGGGCTTTACGAGCAGTACTTC.

The chain has TRBV4-1 and TRBJ2-7; the D gene is possibly TRBD1 (5 bases). Germline V gene sequence: CDR1 MGHRA, CDR2 YSYEKL. Trimming stripped 4 bases from V and 5 bases from J, with 21 bases between. The CDR3 runs 16 residues. The CDR3, as DNA: TGCGCCAGCAGCCCCGGATCAGCCACGTTAGGGGACGAGCAGTACTTC. Protein sequence: CASSPGSATLGDEQYF.

The chain is built from TRBV11-2 and TRBJ2-5; TRBD2 aligns across 8 bases. Germline-derived CDR1 and CDR2 are SGHAT and FQNNGV. There are 16 residues in the CDR3. The V gene end was trimmed by 3 bases and the J gene end by 5 bases; junction bases not matched to a gene: 11. The CDR3 DNA follows: TGTGCCAGCAGCTTGGTGGGCGGGGGGATGAGTGAGACCCAGTACTTC. Amino acids: CASSLVGGGMSETQYF.